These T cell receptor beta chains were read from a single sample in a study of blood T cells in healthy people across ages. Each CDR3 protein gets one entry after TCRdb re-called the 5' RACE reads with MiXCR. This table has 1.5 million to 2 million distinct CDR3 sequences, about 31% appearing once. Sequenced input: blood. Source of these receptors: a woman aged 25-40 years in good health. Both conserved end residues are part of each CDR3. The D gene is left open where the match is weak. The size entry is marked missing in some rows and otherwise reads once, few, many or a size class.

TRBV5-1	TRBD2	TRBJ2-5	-	TGCGCCAGCAGTTCCGAAGCGGGAGCCGTGGGCGGAGAGACCCAGTACTTC	CASSSEAGAVGGETQYF
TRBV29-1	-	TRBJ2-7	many	TGCAGCGTTGAAGGGGGTAAAGGACAGACCTACGAGCAGTACTTC	CSVEGGKGQTYEQYF
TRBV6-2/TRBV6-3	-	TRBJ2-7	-	TGTGCCAGCACTCGAGGGGCTGGGAGCCCCTACGAGCAGTACTTC	CASTRGAGSPYEQYF
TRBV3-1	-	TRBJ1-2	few	TGTGCCAGCAGCCAAAGGACACGCCCGGGGAATGGCTACACCTTC	CASSQRTRPGNGYTF
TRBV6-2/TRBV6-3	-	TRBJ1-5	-	TGTGCCAGCAGTTACGGGGGGCGCACCCAGCCCCAGCATTTT	CASSYGGRTQPQHF
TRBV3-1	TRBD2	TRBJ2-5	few	TGTGCCAGCAGCCAGGCCGCGGGAGGTGGGGAGACCCAGTACTTC	CASSQAAGGGETQYF
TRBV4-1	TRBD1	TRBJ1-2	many	TGCGCCAGCAGCCAGGGACAGGGGGCAATAGCAAACTATGGCTACACCTTC	CASSQGQGAIANYGYTF
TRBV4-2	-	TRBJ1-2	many	TGTGCCAGCAGCCAAGGAACAGGCGGAGCTATAAATGGCTACACCTTC	CASSQGTGGAINGYTF
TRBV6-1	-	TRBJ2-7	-	TGTGCCAGCAGTGCAGAATTGTCCTACGAGCAGTACTTC	CASSAELSYEQYF
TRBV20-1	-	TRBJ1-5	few	TGCAGTGCTCGAGTGGGTAGTCAGCCCCAGCATTTT	CSARVGSQPQHF
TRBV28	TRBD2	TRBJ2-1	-	TGTGCCAGCACACAGCGGGAGATCTATGAGCAGTTCTTC	CASTQREIYEQFF
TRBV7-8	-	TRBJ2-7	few	TGTGCCAGCAGCTTAGCTAGCAGTAGCTCCTACGAGCAGTACTTC	CASSLASSSSYEQYF
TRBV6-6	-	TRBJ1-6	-	TGTGCCAGCAGGGAGGACACCTATAATTCACCCCTCCACTTT	CASREDTYNSPLHF
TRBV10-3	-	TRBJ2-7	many	TGTGCCATCAGTGGAGTCTCCATCGAGCAGTACTTC	CAISGVSIEQYF
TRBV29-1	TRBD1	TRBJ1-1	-	TGCAGCGTGGCAGGGGGAATGGACACTGAAGCTTTCTTT	CSVAGGMDTEAFF
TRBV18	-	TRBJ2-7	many	TGTGCCAGCTCACTACGAAGGACAGAACCCTACGAGCAGTACTTC	CASSLRRTEPYEQYF
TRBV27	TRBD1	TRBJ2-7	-	TGTGCCAGCATACAGGGGGTTATCTACGAGCAGTACTTC	CASIQGVIYEQYF
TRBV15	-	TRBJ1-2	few	TGTGCCACCAGCAGAGGCGGGACTCAAGGTAGTGGCTACACCTTC	CATSRGGTQGSGYTF
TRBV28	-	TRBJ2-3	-	TGTGCCAGCAGTGTAGGGGTGGCAGATACGCAGTATTTT	CASSVGVADTQYF
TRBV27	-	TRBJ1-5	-	TGTGCCAGCAGTTTATCTTGGGGACAGCCCCAGCATTTT	CASSLSWGQPQHF
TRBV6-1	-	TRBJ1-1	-	TGTGCCAGCAGTGAACCCATCAGGCCAGCTTTCTTT	CASSEPIRPAFF
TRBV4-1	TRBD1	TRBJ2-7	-	TGCGCCAGCAGCAAAACCGGGACAGGGGGCTACGAGCAGTACTTC	CASSKTGTGGYEQYF
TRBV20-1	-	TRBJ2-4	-	TGCAGTGCTAGTGTAGCCAAAAACATTCAGTACTTC	CSASVAKNIQYF
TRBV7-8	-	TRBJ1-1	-	TGTGCCAGCAGCTTAGCTGGGGGGGGGCCTGAAGCTTTCTTT	CASSLAGGGPEAFF
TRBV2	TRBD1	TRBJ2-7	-	TGTGCCAGCAGAGCCACTTCGACAGGGGATGGCTACGAGCAGTACTTC	CASRATSTGDGYEQYF
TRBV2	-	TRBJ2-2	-	TGTGCCAGCAGTGAAGCCCAAACAGGGGAGCTGTTTTTT	CASSEAQTGELFF
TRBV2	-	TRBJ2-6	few	TGTGCCAGCAACCCTGGGGCCAACGTCCTGACTTTC	CASNPGANVLTF
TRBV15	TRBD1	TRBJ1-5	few	TGTGCCACCAGCAGAGATATTACTCGGACAGGTCAGCCCCAGCATTTT	CATSRDITRTGQPQHF
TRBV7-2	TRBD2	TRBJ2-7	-	TGTGCCAGCAGCGTAAATTCTCTAGCGGGAGGAGCCTACGAGCAGTACTTC	CASSVNSLAGGAYEQYF
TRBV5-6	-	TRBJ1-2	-	TGTGCCAGCAGCTTGGTGTCGGAAAGTGGAGGCTACACCTTC	CASSLVSESGGYTF
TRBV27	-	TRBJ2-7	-	TGTGCCAGCGCCCTGGACAGTCACTACGAGCAGTACTTC	CASALDSHYEQYF
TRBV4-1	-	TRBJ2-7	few	TGCGCCAGCAGCCAAGACGTAACCTACGAGCAGTACTTC	CASSQDVTYEQYF
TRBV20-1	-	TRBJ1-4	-	TGCAGTGCTAGAGATACGGCACACGAAAAACTGTTTTTT	CSARDTAHEKLFF
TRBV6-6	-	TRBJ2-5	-	TGTGCCAGCAACGGTCTAGTTGCAGAGACCCAGTACTTC	CASNGLVAETQYF
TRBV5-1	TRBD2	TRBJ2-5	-	TGCGCCAGCAGCGGGGGGGAGTCCAAGGGGACCCAGTACTTC	CASSGGESKGTQYF
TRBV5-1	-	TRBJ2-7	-	TGCGCCAGCAGCTGGGAACTTTACTCCTACGAGCAGTACTTC	CASSWELYSYEQYF
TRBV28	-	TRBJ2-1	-	TGTGCCAGCGGACTAGACAGGTCCTCCTACAATGAGCAGTTCTTC	CASGLDRSSYNEQFF
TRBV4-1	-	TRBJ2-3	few	TGCGCCAGCAGCCAAGATACGGGGGCGGGTGGTACGCAGTATTTT	CASSQDTGAGGTQYF
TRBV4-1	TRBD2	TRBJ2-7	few	TGCGCCAGCAGCCATCGGCTAGCGGGGGCCTTGTCCTACGAGCAGTACTTC	CASSHRLAGALSYEQYF
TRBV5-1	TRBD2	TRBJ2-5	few	TGCGCCAGCAGCTTGGGACTAGCGGGAGGGCCTTCCGAGACCCAGTACTTC	CASSLGLAGGPSETQYF
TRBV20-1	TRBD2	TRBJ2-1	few	TGCAGTGCTAGGGCTAGCGGGCAAATGTGGGCCCTTAATGAGCAGTTCTTC	CSARASGQMWALNEQFF
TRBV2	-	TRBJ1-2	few	TGTGCCAGCAGTGAAGCCCTTCTCTGGGGGGAGCCTGGCTACACCTTC	CASSEALLWGEPGYTF
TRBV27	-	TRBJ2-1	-	TGTGCCGGCAGTTTAGGACAGTACAATGAGCAGTTCTTC	CAGSLGQYNEQFF
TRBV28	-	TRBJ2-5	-	TGTGCCAGCAGTTCCCCGGGGGAGAGTTTCCAAGAGACCCAGTACTTC	CASSSPGESFQETQYF
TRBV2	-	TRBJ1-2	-	TGTGCCAGCAGTGAAGGGAAGGGGTACTATGGCTACACCTTC	CASSEGKGYYGYTF
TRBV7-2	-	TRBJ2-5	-	TGTGCCAGCAGCTTAGCGAAACAGCTACAAGAGACCCAGTACTTC	CASSLAKQLQETQYF
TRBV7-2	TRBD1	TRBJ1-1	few	TGTGCCAGCAGCATGGACAGGGGTGAAGCTTTCTTT	CASSMDRGEAFF
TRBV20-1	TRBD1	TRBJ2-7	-	TGCAGTGCTAGAGGGGAGGACAGGGTATATTCGTACGAGCAGTACTTC	CSARGEDRVYSYEQYF
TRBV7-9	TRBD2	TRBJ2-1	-	TGTGCCAGCAGCTTAATAAAAACTAGCGGTGAGGATGAGCAGTTCTTC	CASSLIKTSGEDEQFF
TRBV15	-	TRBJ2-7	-	TGTGTCACCAGCAGACCGGGACTCAAGCATGAGCAGTACTTC	CVTSRPGLKHEQYF
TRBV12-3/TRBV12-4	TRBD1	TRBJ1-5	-	TGTGCCAGCAGTCTATCCAGGGGGCGCCCCAATCAGCCCCAGCATTTT	CASSLSRGRPNQPQHF
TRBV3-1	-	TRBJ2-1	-	TGTGCCAGCAGCCGCGAACGAGGGGGGGATGGCCACAATGAGCAGTTCTTC	CASSRERGGDGHNEQFF
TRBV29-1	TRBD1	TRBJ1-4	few	TGCAGCGCTCAACAGGGGGCGGGTGAAAAACTGTTTTTT	CSAQQGAGEKLFF
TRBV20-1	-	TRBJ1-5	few	TGCGGGGCGAATCTGGGCAGGGGAATTTTGAGCAATCAGCCCCAGCATTTT	CGANLGRGILSNQPQHF
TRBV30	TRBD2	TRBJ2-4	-	TGTGCCGGGAGTTCCGGGACTATGGTGCTGCAGTACTTC	CAGSSGTMVLQYF
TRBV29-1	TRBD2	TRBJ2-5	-	TGCAGCGTTCCGCGGCTAGCGGGGGGCCGAGGCGGGGAGACCCAGTACTTC	CSVPRLAGGRGGETQYF
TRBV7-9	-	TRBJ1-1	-	TGTGCCAGCAGCCCCCCAAGGCATGGGTCCTTAAATATGAACACTGAAGCTTTCTTT	CASSPPRHGSLNMNTEAFF
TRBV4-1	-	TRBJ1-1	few	TGCGCCAGCAGCCCAGGCGGGCGGGGCGGTATGATGAACACTGAAGCTTTCTTT	CASSPGGRGGMMNTEAFF
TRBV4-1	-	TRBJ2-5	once	TGCGCCAGCAGCCCCCGTATTGGGGACCTCCAAGAGACCCAGTACTTC	CASSPRIGDLQETQYF
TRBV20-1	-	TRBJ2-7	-	TGCAGTGCTTGGATGAGTGAAGCGGGTCTATACGAGCAGTACTTC	CSAWMSEAGLYEQYF